Sequencing of this TCR beta chain was carried out in a study of blood T cell repertoires in COVID-19 (dated by TCRdb to about 2020). Study-level background: Samples from collaborators originated in the United States, Italy and Spain and spanned both the acute and convalescent phases of COVID-19. The material from the prospective study consisted of cDNA or gDNA derived from T cells, B-cell-depleted T cells, or PBMCs. Subjects who had been exposed to COVID-19, were actively infected with it, or had recovered from it provided the deeply sampled blood TCRbeta repertoires that made up the dataset. The repertoires were made available in a free public database intended to serve as a resource for research on the immune response to SARS-CoV-2. The samples were drawn from the first 160 participants of the ongoing ImmuneRACE study and from 950 to 1,500 subjects provided by 6 global collaborators. A de-identified subject ID, COVID-19 status, age in years and sex were almost always included in the sample metadata. Where HLA class I and class II types were available, the types were taken from metadata supplied by the sample provider, not from assay-based typing. Results and caveats for the whole study, not just this receptor: How much clinical and demographic metadata was included differed by source and by participant, and the metadata was provided uncurated.

A note on this clone: The antigen it binds to is not known. No clone much larger than this one lies a single base away; base qualities are absent.

The immunoSEQ Assay, a bias-controlled multiplex PCR, was used to amplify TCRbeta CDR3 regions from genomic DNA. Per the authors' processing: Within the assay, amplification of reference gene primers was used to estimate how many nucleated cells each sample contained. To quantify the absolute abundance of each unique TCRbeta CDR3 rearrangement, sequence reads were collapsed and filtered. For each sample, productive Simpson clonality was calculated by taking the square root of Simpson's diversity index across productive rearrangements. The table comes from immuneACCESS by way of TCRdb, which keeps in-frame sequences with V and J called. Part of the clones is missing from these tables; in studies checked, under half for an unresolved V gene and the rest for unknown reasons. V, J and clone size were drawn from that table, and D and trimming were deduced from the DNA. This sample has some 320,000 clones in its table, and around 88% of those were observed once. The ten largest clones take up approximately 6.6% of the sample.

V is clipped by 5 bases and J by 0 bases, and the sequence between their germline boundaries is 8 bases long. Via the germline V gene, CDR1 is SNHLY and CDR2 FYNNEI. Taken from cysteine to phenylalanine, the CDR3 has 14 residues. Here the CDR3 DNA is all that survives: 42 bases in frame from base 1. Another Seattle source contributed samples from volunteer blood donors who had recovered from COVID-19. Each collaborating institution followed its own protocols to collect whole blood in K2EDTA tubes. For TCRbeta analysis, collaborators shipped samples as frozen whole blood, isolated PBMCs, or DNA extracted from either of those sample types.

This sequence was found in a woman in her twenties or thirties who had recovered from COVID-19. The rearranged segments are TRBV2 and TRBJ1-5, with the D gene too uncertain to name. Source material: peripheral blood. The DNA is as follows: TGTGCCAGCAGTCAGACATATAGCAATCAGCCCCAGCATTTT. Its coded protein is CASSQTYSNQPQHF.